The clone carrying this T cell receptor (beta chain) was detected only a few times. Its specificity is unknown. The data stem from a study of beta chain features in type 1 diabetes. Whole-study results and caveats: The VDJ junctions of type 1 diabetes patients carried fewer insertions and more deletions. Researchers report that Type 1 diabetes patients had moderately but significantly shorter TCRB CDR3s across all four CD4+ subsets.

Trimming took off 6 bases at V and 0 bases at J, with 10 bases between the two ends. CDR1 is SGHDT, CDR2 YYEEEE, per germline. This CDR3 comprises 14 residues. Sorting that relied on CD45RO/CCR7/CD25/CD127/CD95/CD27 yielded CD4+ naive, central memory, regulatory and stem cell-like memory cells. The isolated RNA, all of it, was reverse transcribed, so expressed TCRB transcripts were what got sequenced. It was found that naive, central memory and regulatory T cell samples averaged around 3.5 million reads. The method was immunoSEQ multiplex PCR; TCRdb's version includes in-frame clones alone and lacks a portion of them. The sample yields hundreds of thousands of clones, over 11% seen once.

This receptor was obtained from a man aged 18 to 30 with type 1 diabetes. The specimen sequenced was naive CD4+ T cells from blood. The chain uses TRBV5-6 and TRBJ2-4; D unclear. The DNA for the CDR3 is TGTGCCAGCATGACGGGTTTAGCCAAAAACATTCAGTACTTC. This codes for CASMTGLAKNIQYF.